Listed here are 26 T cell receptor beta chains from one sample, sequenced in a study of T cell changes during pregnancy in multiple sclerosis. The repertoire was sequenced with immunoSEQ multiplex PCR; TCRdb's copy has only in-frame clones and lacks some. Of under 75,000 clones in the sample, approximately 93% were seen once. This sample comprised CD8+ T cells from peripheral blood mononuclear cells, obtained in the second trimester of pregnancy. These receptors all stem from a female donor with multiple sclerosis, enrolled in a pregnancy study.

The rearrangement links TRBV5-4 to TRBJ2-1; 7 nucleotides align to TRBD2. V was clipped by 1 base and J by 7 bases; unmatched bases: 8. The CDR3 loop spans 15 amino acids. Germline V gene lookup returns CDR1 SGHNT and CDR2 YYREEE (reference sequence). CDR3 residues: CASSLFPGGGNEQFF. Written as DNA, the CDR3 is TGTGCCAGCAGCTTGTTTCCGGGAGGTGGGAATGAGCAGTTCTTC.

The chain joins TRBV19 to TRBJ1-1; a possible D gene is TRBD1 (5 bases). The CDR3 totals 14 residues. V was pared by 7 bases and J by 6 bases, with 18 bases between. Germline values: CDR1 LNHDA, CDR2 SQIVND (reference sequence). CDR3 sequence reads: CASTNGRGISEAFF. CDR3 sequence (DNA): TGTGCCAGTACCAATGGGAGGGGAATCTCTGAAGCTTTCTTT.

The V call is TRBV25-1, the J call TRBJ1-6, with 7 bases lining up with TRBD1. Germline trimming cut 4 bases from V and 9 bases from J; bases unmatched to any gene: 3. CDR1 and CDR2 (germline): MGHDK, SYGVNS. CDR3 length: 13 residues. This chain's CDR3 is CASSGGGRSPLHF. The CDR3 DNA reads TGTGCCAGCAGTGGAGGGGGCCGTTCACCCCTCCACTTT.

The rearrangement links TRBV30 to TRBJ2-1; 8 bases fit TRBD1. V lost 0 bases, J lost 7 bases, and 11 bases stayed unmatched. Germline V lookup: CDR1 GTSNPN, CDR2 SVGIG (reference sequence). CDR3 length: 16 residues. CDR3 DNA sequence: TGTGCCTGGAGTGTATGGTTCGGGACAGGAGTAAATGAGCAGTTCTTC. Its translation is CAWSVWFGTGVNEQFF.

V usage is TRBV19 and J usage is TRBJ2-7; 8 nucleotides agree with TRBD1. V dropped 4 bases and J dropped 4; count of bases not matched to a gene: 9. The germline CDR1 and CDR2 sequences are LNHDA and SQIVND (reference sequence). The CDR3 consists of 15 residues. This CDR3 is CASSTAGQGFYEQYF. CDR3 DNA sequence: TGTGCCAGTAGTACCGCTGGACAGGGTTTTTACGAGCAGTACTTC.

This clone was seen a single time. This chain uses TRBV19 with TRBJ2-7, with D maybe TRBD2 (6 bases). The CDR3 covers 12 residues. The V end was cut by 3 bases, the J end by 4 bases, with 7 bases between. Germline-derived CDR1 and CDR2 are LNHDA and SQIVND (reference sequence). CDR3 amino acids: CASSMEGYEQYF. As DNA, the CDR3 is TGTGCCAGTAGTATGGAGGGGTACGAGCAGTACTTC.

In DNA, the CDR3 is TGCGCCAGCAGCCAAGAATGGGAGGCTGGCTACACCTTC. This encodes CASSQEWEAGYTF. The chain carries TRBV4-1 and TRBJ1-2; D is unclear. CDR1 and CDR2 from the germline V gene are MGHRA and YSYEKL. This CDR3 is built from 13 residues. Trimming stripped 0 bases from V and 7 bases from J, with 9 bases between.

This clone has just a few counts. This chain uses TRBV10-1 with TRBJ2-5, with TRBD2 matching over 9 bases. After removal of 3 bases from V and 6 bases from J, the junction contained 11 bases not matched to a gene. The germline CDR1 and CDR2 sequences are WNHNN and SYGVQD (reference sequence). The CDR3 extends over 16 amino acids. The DNA for the CDR3 is TGCGCCAGCAGTGACCATGAGACTAGCGGTGTAAAGACCCAGTACTTC. Its protein is CASSDHETSGVKTQYF.

The rearrangement uses TRBV4-3 and TRBJ2-1; weak D call: TRBD2 (5 bases). Trimming shortened V by 1 base and J by 2 bases, and 6 bases separated the two germline ends. CDR3 length equals 14 residues. CDR1 and CDR2 (germline): LGHNA, YSLEER. The DNA for the CDR3 is TGCGCCAGCAGCCAAGCGGGGACCTACAATGAGCAGTTCTTC. This translates into CASSQAGTYNEQFF.

This chain joins TRBV27 and TRBJ2-3, with 10 bases aligning to TRBD2. V was clipped by 5 bases and J by 2 bases; unmatched bases: 7. Germline CDR1 is MNHEY and CDR2 is SMNVEV (reference sequence). The CDR3 totals 16 residues. As DNA, the CDR3 is TGTGCCAGCAGTACGGGACTAGCGAGCGCCACAGATACGCAGTATTTT. Its translation: CASSTGLASATDTQYF.

CDR3 residues: CASSQDTQGIRVTDTQYF. The CDR3, as DNA: TGCGCCAGCAGCCAAGATACACAGGGGATAAGGGTCACAGATACGCAGTATTTT. The chain joins TRBV4-1 to TRBJ2-3; 7 nucleotides line up with TRBD1. The CDR3 extends over 18 amino acids. The ends lost 0 bases at V and 2 bases at J; junction bases unmatched: 11. In germline, CDR1 is MGHRA, CDR2 YSYEKL.

This clone occurred once. J is TRBJ2-1 and V is TRBV11-2, with 10 bases lining up with TRBD2. The germline gives CDR1 SGHAT, CDR2 FQNNGV. J was trimmed by 6 bases and V by 8 bases; bases with no gene match: 10. CDR3 size: 15 residues. In DNA form, the CDR3 reads TGTGCCAGCGTCGTAGAGCTAGCGGGGGTCAATGAGCAGTTCTTC. Encoded protein: CASVVELAGVNEQFF.

This clone was seen a few times. The genes are TRBV15 and TRBJ1-5, with a tentative D call TRBD1 (5 bases). CDR3 size: 13 residues. CDR1 and CDR2 from the germline V gene are LNHNV and YYDKDF (reference sequence). With 5 bases removed from V and 7 bases from J, the gap between germline ends came to 12 bases. The CDR3 protein is CATSWQGRQPQHF. The CDR3 nucleotides are TGTGCCACCAGCTGGCAGGGTAGGCAGCCCCAGCATTTT.

The J gene is TRBJ2-1, the V gene TRBV5-4; 7 nucleotides line up with TRBD1. V gave up 2 bases and J gave up 4 bases; unmatched junction bases: 3. Germline lookup yields CDR1 SGHNT and CDR2 YYREEE (reference sequence). The CDR3 spans 14 residues. The CDR3 DNA follows: TGTGCCAGCAGCTTAGGACAGGTTTACAATGAGCAGTTCTTC. Its translation: CASSLGQVYNEQFF.

The gene calls are TRBV19 and TRBJ1-2, with D possibly TRBD1 on 5 matching bases. V was shortened by 7 bases and J by 6 bases, with 15 bases between the two germline ends. Germline CDR1 is LNHDA and CDR2 is SQIVND (reference sequence). The CDR3 consists of 13 residues. The CDR3 DNA reads as TGTGCCAGTAACCTCGGGGGTGGCAATGGCTACACCTTC. Encoded protein: CASNLGGGNGYTF.

The rearrangement links TRBV27 to TRBJ1-1; D unclear. The CDR3 is 15 residues long. Trimming removed 4 bases at V and 1 base at J, with 13 bases between. The germline V gene encodes CDR1 MNHEY and CDR2 SMNVEV (reference sequence). DNA of the CDR3: TGTGCCAGCAGTTCCTTCGACTCCACGAACACTGAAGCTTTCTTT. Translating gives CASSSFDSTNTEAFF.

This clone was detected only once. J is TRBJ2-3 and V is TRBV2, with a tentative D call TRBD2 (5 bases). Trimming took 7 bases from V and 1 from J, leaving 12 bases between them. This CDR3 spans 14 amino acids. CDR1 SNHLY and CDR2 FYNNEI come from the germline V gene. The CDR3 loop reads CASKVGSGTDTQYF. The CDR3 DNA reads TGTGCCAGCAAGGTTGGTAGCGGCACAGATACGCAGTATTTT.

The chain links TRBV30 to TRBJ1-3; D gene uncertain. V was cut by 8 bases and J by 3 bases, with 17 bases left in between. The germline V gene encodes CDR1 GTSNPN and CDR2 SVGIG (reference sequence). This CDR3 is 14 amino acids long. DNA for the CDR3: TGTGCCACTACGCACGAAACGGGTGGAAACACCATATATTTT. It translates to CATTHETGGNTIYF.

V usage is TRBV5-1 and J usage is TRBJ2-7, with a weak D call TRBD2 (6 bases). The CDR3 totals 14 residues. CDR1 is SGHRS, CDR2 YFSETQ, per germline. Trimming removed 0 bases at V and 3 bases at J, with 10 bases between. In nucleotides, the CDR3 is TGCGCCAGCAGCTTGGGAGCGGAGGGCTACGAGCAGTACTTC. This encodes CASSLGAEGYEQYF.

The V call is TRBV6-5, the J call TRBJ2-7; D gene ambiguous. Germline values: CDR1 MNHEY, CDR2 SVGAGI. The CDR3 sequence is 12 residues long. Trimming shortened V by 2 bases and J by 8 bases, and 10 bases separated the two germline ends. CDR3 in amino acids: CASSYGEEQQYF. The CDR3 DNA reads as TGTGCCAGCAGTTACGGTGAGGAGCAGCAGTACTTC.

V usage is TRBV10-3 and J usage is TRBJ1-2; 9 positions match TRBD1. Germline CDR1 is ENHRY and CDR2 is SYGVKD. The V gene end was trimmed by 7 bases and the J gene end by 5 bases; junction bases not matched to a gene: 8. The CDR3 contains 14 residues. The CDR3 DNA follows: TGTGCCATCACCGTGACAGGGGGAGGGTATGGCTACACCTTC. It yields the protein CAITVTGGGYGYTF.

CDR3 bases: TGTGCCAGCAGCTTCTCGGTTGCGGGAGGTTTGTCCGGGGAGCTGTTTTTT. As protein: CASSFSVAGGLSGELFF. The rearrangement joins TRBV5-4 to TRBJ2-2; TRBD2 matches 8 bases. The CDR3 covers 17 residues. The germline CDR1 and CDR2 sequences are SGHNT and YYREEE (reference sequence). The V and J ends lost 2 bases and 6 bases, in that order; junction bases with no gene match: 12.

CDR3 DNA: TGTGCCAGCAGGGACAGCTACAATCAGCCCCAGCATTTT. As protein: CASRDSYNQPQHF. The chain carries TRBV6-1 and TRBJ1-5; tentative D call: TRBD1 (6 bases). The V gene's germline CDR1 is MNHNS and CDR2 SASEGT. The ends were cut back, 6 bases at V and 3 bases at J, with 9 bases in the middle. The CDR3 totals 13 residues.

The rearrangement uses TRBV9 and TRBJ1-5; 9 bases are shared with TRBD1. V gave up 5 bases and J gave up 4 bases; unmatched junction bases: 7. CDR1 and CDR2 from the germline V gene are SGDLS and YYNGEE. The CDR3 is 15 residues long. CDR3 DNA sequence: TGTGCCAGCAGTGAGGGACAGGGTGGAAATCAGCCCCAGCATTTT. This translates into CASSEGQGGNQPQHF.

The chain carries TRBV9 and TRBJ2-3; D gene unclear. Germline loops: CDR1 SGDLS, CDR2 YYNGEE. The CDR3 sequence is 15 residues long. The V end was cut by 1 base, the J end by 3 bases, with 12 bases between. CDR3 nucleotide sequence: TGTGCCAGCAGCGTATTTAGCAGAACGACAGATACGCAGTATTTT. It specifies CASSVFSRTTDTQYF.

The rearrangement links TRBV4-1 to TRBJ2-1, with D hard to call. Germline-derived CDR1 and CDR2 are MGHRA and YSYEKL. This CDR3 is built from 15 residues. Trimming took 2 bases from V and 0 from J, leaving 8 bases between them. CDR3 sequence reads: CASSQQISSYNEQFF. In DNA form, the CDR3 reads TGCGCCAGCAGCCAACAGATAAGCTCCTACAATGAGCAGTTCTTC.